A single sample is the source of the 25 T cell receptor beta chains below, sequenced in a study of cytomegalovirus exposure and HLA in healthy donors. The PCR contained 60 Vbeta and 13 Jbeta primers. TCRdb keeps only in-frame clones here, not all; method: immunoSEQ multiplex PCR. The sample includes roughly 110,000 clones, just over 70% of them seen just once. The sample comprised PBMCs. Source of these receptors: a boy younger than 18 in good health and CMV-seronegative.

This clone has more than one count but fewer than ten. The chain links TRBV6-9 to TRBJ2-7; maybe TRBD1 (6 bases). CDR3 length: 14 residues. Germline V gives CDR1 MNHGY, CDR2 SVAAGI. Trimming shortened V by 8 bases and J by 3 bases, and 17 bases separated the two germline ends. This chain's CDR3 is CASRTGMGLYEQYF. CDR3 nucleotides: TGTGCCAGCCGAACAGGGATGGGGCTCTACGAGCAGTACTTC.

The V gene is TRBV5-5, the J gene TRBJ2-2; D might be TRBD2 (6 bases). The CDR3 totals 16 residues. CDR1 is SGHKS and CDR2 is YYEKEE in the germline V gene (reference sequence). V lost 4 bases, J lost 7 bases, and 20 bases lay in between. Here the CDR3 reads CASSPGGGRIGGELFF. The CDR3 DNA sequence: TGTGCCAGCAGCCCTGGTGGAGGGAGGATCGGCGGGGAGCTGTTTTTT.

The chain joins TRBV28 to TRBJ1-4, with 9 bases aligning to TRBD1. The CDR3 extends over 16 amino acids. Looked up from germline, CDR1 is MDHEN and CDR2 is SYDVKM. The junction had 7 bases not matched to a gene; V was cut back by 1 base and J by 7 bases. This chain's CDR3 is CASSLSGTGLSEKLFF. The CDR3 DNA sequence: TGTGCCAGCAGTTTATCGGGGACAGGGTTGAGTGAAAAACTGTTTTTT.

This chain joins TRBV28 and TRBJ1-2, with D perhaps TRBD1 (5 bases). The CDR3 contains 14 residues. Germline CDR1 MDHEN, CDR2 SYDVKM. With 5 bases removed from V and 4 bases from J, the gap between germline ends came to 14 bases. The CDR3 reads CASSLRQSPYGYTF. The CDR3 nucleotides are TGTGCCAGCAGTCTCCGACAGTCGCCCTATGGCTACACCTTC.

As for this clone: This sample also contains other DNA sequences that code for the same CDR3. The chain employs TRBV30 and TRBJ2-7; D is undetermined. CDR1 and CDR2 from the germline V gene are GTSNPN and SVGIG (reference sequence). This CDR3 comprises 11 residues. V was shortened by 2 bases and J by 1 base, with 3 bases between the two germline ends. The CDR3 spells CAWSPSYEQYF. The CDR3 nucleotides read TGTGCCTGGAGTCCTTCCTACGAGCAGTACTTC.

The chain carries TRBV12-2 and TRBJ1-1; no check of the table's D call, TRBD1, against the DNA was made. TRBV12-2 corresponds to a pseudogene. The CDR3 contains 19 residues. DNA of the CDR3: TGTGCAAGTCGCTTATTTCAGGGCGTGCCAAGCAGAGGAAACACTGAAGCTTTCTTT. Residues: CASRLFQGVPSRGNTEAFF.

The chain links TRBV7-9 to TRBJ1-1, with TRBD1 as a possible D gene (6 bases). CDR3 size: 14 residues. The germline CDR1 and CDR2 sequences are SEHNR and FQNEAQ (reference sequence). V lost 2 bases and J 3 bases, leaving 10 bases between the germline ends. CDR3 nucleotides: TGTGCCAGCAGCTTAAAACAGGGCGACACTGAAGCTTTCTTT. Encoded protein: CASSLKQGDTEAFF.

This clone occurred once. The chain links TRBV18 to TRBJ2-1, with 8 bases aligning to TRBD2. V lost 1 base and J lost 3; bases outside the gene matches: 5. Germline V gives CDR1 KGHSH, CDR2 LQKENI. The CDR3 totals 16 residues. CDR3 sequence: CASSPLIAGNYNEQFF. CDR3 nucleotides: TGTGCCAGCTCACCACTTATAGCGGGGAACTACAATGAGCAGTTCTTC.

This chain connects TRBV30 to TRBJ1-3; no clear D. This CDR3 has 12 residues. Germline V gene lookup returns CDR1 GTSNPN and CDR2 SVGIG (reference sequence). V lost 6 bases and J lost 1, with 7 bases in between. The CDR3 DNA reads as TGTGCCTGTGACAATTCTGGAAACACCATATATTTT. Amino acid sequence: CACDNSGNTIYF.

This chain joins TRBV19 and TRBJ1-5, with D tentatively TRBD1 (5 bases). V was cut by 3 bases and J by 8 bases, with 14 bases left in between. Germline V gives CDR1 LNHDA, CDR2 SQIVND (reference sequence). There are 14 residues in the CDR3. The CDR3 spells CASSIGGGLEPQHF. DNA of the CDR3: TGTGCCAGTAGTATCGGCGGGGGACTTGAGCCCCAGCATTTT.

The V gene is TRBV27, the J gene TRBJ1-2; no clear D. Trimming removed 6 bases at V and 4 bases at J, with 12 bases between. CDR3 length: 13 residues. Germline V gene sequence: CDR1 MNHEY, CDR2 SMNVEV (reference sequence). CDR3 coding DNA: TGTGCCAGCAGCCCGGTCCCTGGCTATGGCTACACCTTC. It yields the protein CASSPVPGYGYTF.

CDR3 sequence reads: CASSEHGPGAGNTIYF. CDR3 coding DNA: TGTGCCAGCAGTGAACATGGGCCCGGCGCTGGAAACACCATATATTTT. The chain employs TRBV6-1 and TRBJ1-3; D call uncertain. The V gene lost 2 bases and the J gene lost 2 bases, with 13 bases spanning the gap. There are 16 residues in the CDR3. Per germline, CDR1 MNHNS and CDR2 SASEGT.

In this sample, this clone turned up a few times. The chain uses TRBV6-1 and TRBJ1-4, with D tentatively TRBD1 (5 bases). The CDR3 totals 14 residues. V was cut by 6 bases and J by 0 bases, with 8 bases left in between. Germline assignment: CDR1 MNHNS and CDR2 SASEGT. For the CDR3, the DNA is TGTGCCAGCAGATCAGGGACAACTAATGAAAAACTGTTTTTT. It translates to CASRSGTTNEKLFF.

CDR3 DNA sequence: TGTGCCAGCAGTGACTTGGGACAGGGGGGAATGGATGGCTACACCTTC. It codes for CASSDLGQGGMDGYTF. The chain employs TRBV6-4 and TRBJ1-2; TRBD1 matches 11 bases. The trim removed 1 base at V and 6 bases at J, leaving 7 bases unmatched. Germline CDR1 reads MRHNA; CDR2 reads SNTAGT. There are 16 residues in the CDR3.

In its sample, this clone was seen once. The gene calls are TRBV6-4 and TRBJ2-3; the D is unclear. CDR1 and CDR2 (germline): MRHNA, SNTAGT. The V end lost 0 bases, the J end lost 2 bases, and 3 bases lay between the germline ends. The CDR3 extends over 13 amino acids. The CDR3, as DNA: TGTGCCAGCAGTGACTCCGTCACAGATACGCAGTATTTT. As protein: CASSDSVTDTQYF.

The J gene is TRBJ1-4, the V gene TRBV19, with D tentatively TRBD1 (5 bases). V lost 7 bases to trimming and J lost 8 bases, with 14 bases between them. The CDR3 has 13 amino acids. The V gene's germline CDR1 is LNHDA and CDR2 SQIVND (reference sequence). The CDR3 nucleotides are TGTGCCAGTACCAACAGGCTTGGGGAAAAACTGTTTTTT. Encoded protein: CASTNRLGEKLFF.

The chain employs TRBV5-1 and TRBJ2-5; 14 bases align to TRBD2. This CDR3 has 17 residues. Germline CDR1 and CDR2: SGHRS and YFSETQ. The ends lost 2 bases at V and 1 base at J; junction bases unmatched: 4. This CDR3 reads CASSFMGLAGAQETQYF. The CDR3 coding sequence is TGCGCCAGCAGCTTTATGGGACTAGCGGGGGCCCAAGAGACCCAGTACTTC.

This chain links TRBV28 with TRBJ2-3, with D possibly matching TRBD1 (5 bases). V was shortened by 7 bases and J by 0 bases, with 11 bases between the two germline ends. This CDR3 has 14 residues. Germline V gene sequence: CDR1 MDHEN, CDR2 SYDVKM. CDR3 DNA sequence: TGTGCCAGCATTGACAGTTCTAGCACAGATACGCAGTATTTT. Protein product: CASIDSSSTDTQYF.

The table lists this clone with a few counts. The CDR3 here is CASSLEAGANYGYTF. Written as DNA, the CDR3 is TGCGCCAGCAGCCTCGAGGCTGGAGCTAACTATGGCTACACCTTC. The V gene is TRBV5-1, the J gene TRBJ1-2; D is unresolved. CDR3 length equals 15 residues. The V gene's germline CDR1 is SGHRS and CDR2 YFSETQ. The V end was cut by 4 bases, the J end by 0 bases, with 13 bases between.

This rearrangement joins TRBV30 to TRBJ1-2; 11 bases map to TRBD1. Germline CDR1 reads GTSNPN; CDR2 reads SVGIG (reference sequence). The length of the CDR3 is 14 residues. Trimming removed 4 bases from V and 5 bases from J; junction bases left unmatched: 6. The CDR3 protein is CAWTWTGGWYGYTF. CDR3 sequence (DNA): TGTGCCTGGACCTGGACAGGGGGCTGGTATGGCTACACCTTC.

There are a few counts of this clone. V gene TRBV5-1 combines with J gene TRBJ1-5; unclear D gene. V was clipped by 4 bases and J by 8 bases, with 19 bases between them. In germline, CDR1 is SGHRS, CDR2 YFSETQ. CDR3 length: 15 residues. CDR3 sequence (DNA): TGCGCCAGCAGCCCCCGAGGGAATCAGAATGAGCCCCAGCATTTT. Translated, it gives CASSPRGNQNEPQHF.

CDR3 amino acids: CASSHPGRTSGSMGNEQFF. CDR3 DNA: TGTGCCAGCAGCCATCCGGGGAGAACTAGCGGGTCAATGGGGAATGAGCAGTTCTTC. The V and J genes are TRBV7-2 and TRBJ2-1; 9 bases map to TRBD2. CDR1 is SGHTA and CDR2 is FQGNSA in the germline V gene. V shed 5 bases and J 7 bases; nucleotides not matched to a gene: 21. This CDR3 is built from 19 residues.

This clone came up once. CDR3 in amino acids: CASSLGGPIYEQYF. The CDR3 DNA reads as TGTGCCAGCAGCTTGGGGGGACCCATCTACGAGCAGTACTTC. V usage is TRBV7-2 and J usage is TRBJ2-7; TRBD2 might be the D (6 bases). V lost 3 bases and J 3 bases, leaving 12 bases between the germline ends. This CDR3 contains 14 residues. Germline V gives CDR1 SGHTA, CDR2 FQGNSA. Combining the CDR3 with reference TRBV7-2 and TRBJ2-7 gives the whole variable domain GAGVSQSPSNKVTEKGKDVELRCDPISGHTALYWYRQSLGQGLEFLIYFQGNSAPDKSGLPSDRFSAERTGGSVSTLTIQRTQQEDSAVYLCASSLGGPIYEQYFGPGTRLTVT.

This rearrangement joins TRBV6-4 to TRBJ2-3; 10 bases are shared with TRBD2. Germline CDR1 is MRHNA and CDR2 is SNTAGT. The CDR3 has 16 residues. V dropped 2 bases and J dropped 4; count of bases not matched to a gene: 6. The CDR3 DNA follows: TGTGCCAGCAGTGACAGAGCGGGAGGGCCCTCAGATACGCAGTATTTT. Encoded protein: CASSDRAGGPSDTQYF.

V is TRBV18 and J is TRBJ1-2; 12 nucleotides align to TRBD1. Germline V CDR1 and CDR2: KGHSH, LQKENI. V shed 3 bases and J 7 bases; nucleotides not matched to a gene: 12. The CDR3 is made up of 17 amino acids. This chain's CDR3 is CASSPPGQGASVGGYTF. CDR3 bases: TGTGCCAGCTCACCCCCGGGACAGGGGGCCTCCGTAGGTGGCTACACCTTC. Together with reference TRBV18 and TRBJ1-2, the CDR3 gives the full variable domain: NAGVMQNPRHLVRRRGQEARLRCSPMKGHSHVYWYRQLPEEGLKFMVYLQKENIIDESGMPKERFSAEFPKEGPSILRIQQVVRGDSAAYFCASSPPGQGASVGGYTFGSGTRLTVV.